These T cell receptor beta chains were read from a single sample in a study of blood T cell repertoires in COVID-19. Some clones are missing from TCRdb's copy, which holds only in-frame ones; the method was immunoSEQ multiplex PCR. The repertoire has about 400,000 clones, roughly 86% of them found once; the top ten carry 1.7%. The sequenced sample consisted of PBMCs or T cells enriched from blood (not recorded which). The receptors derive from a woman in her thirties who had recovered from COVID-19. Both conserved end residues are part of each CDR3. Each record gives: D gene, J gene, clone size, V gene, CDR3 DNA, CDR3 protein. The D gene is left open where the match is weak. Clone sizes are given selectively: once, few, many, or a class where the clone is expanded.

d_call: TRBD1; j_call: TRBJ1-2; clone_size: NA; v_call: TRBV5-1; cdr3_nt: TGCGCCAGCAGCCAGGACAGGAAAGACCTGCTTGGCTATGGCTACACCTTC; cdr3_aa: CASSQDRKDLLGYGYTF
d_call: TRBD1; j_call: TRBJ1-2; clone_size: NA; v_call: TRBV15; cdr3_nt: TGTGCCACCAGCAGACGCAGAGGGACAGCAAACTACACCTTC; cdr3_aa: CATSRRRGTANYTF
d_call: TRBD1; j_call: TRBJ2-3; clone_size: once; v_call: TRBV10-3; cdr3_nt: TGTGCCATCAGCCCGACAGGGGGCTTGGGCACAGATACGCAGTATTTT; cdr3_aa: CAISPTGGLGTDTQYF
d_call: TRBD1; j_call: TRBJ1-3; clone_size: NA; v_call: TRBV5-6; cdr3_nt: TGTGCCAGCAGCGGACAGGTGGCCTTCTCTGGAAACACCATATATTTT; cdr3_aa: CASSGQVAFSGNTIYF
d_call: NA; j_call: TRBJ1-6; clone_size: NA; v_call: TRBV3-1/TRBV3-2; cdr3_nt: TGTGCCAGCAGCCAAAGCCCTAGGGAGAGGGTATATGATTCACCCCTCCACTTT; cdr3_aa: CASSQSPRERVYDSPLHF
d_call: NA; j_call: TRBJ1-2; clone_size: NA; v_call: TRBV5-1; cdr3_nt: TGCGCCAGCAGCTCCCCGGACAGCCACATGAACTATGGCTACACCTTC; cdr3_aa: CASSSPDSHMNYGYTF
d_call: TRBD2; j_call: TRBJ2-7; clone_size: NA; v_call: TRBV19; cdr3_nt: TGTGCCAGTAGTATAGGGGAGGGGAACTCCTACGAGCAGTACTTC; cdr3_aa: CASSIGEGNSYEQYF
d_call: TRBD2; j_call: TRBJ2-5; clone_size: few; v_call: TRBV29-1; cdr3_nt: TGCAGCGTTGACCTGGTAGCGGGAGAGACCCAGTACTTC; cdr3_aa: CSVDLVAGETQYF
d_call: TRBD1; j_call: TRBJ2-2; clone_size: NA; v_call: TRBV5-1; cdr3_nt: TGCGCCAGCAGCTTGGGGAAGGGGGCGACCACCGGGGAGCTGTTTTTT; cdr3_aa: CASSLGKGATTGELFF
d_call: TRBD1; j_call: TRBJ1-1; clone_size: few; v_call: TRBV5-4; cdr3_nt: TGTGCCAGCAGCGCGCAGGGGGCCCCGACGAACACTGAAGCTTTCTTT; cdr3_aa: CASSAQGAPTNTEAFF
d_call: NA; j_call: TRBJ1-1; clone_size: NA; v_call: TRBV4-2; cdr3_nt: TGTGCCAGCAGCCAAGATCGAGGGAACATGAACACTGAAGCTTTCTTT; cdr3_aa: CASSQDRGNMNTEAFF
d_call: NA; j_call: TRBJ1-6; clone_size: NA; v_call: TRBV6-5; cdr3_nt: TGTGCCAGCAGTTACTCGCGGGGGACATCCAATTCACCCCTCCACTTT; cdr3_aa: CASSYSRGTSNSPLHF
d_call: NA; j_call: TRBJ1-1; clone_size: NA; v_call: TRBV6-2/TRBV6-3; cdr3_nt: TGTGCCAGCAGTTACCTAGGGCGGGGTCACCCTGAAGCTTTCTTT; cdr3_aa: CASSYLGRGHPEAFF
d_call: TRBD2; j_call: TRBJ2-3; clone_size: NA; v_call: TRBV5-8; cdr3_nt: TGTGCCAGCAGCTTGGAGGACAGTATACTAGCGGGAACCACAGATACGCAGTATTTT; cdr3_aa: CASSLEDSILAGTTDTQYF
d_call: TRBD2; j_call: TRBJ2-1; clone_size: NA; v_call: TRBV10-3; cdr3_nt: TGTGCCATCAGAGAAGCGGGGGGGCCTAACAATGAGCAGTTCTTC; cdr3_aa: CAIREAGGPNNEQFF
d_call: TRBD1; j_call: TRBJ1-5; clone_size: NA; v_call: TRBV27; cdr3_nt: TGTGCCAGCAGGCTTACAGGGGGCGGAAGCAATCAGCCCCAGCATTTT; cdr3_aa: CASRLTGGGSNQPQHF